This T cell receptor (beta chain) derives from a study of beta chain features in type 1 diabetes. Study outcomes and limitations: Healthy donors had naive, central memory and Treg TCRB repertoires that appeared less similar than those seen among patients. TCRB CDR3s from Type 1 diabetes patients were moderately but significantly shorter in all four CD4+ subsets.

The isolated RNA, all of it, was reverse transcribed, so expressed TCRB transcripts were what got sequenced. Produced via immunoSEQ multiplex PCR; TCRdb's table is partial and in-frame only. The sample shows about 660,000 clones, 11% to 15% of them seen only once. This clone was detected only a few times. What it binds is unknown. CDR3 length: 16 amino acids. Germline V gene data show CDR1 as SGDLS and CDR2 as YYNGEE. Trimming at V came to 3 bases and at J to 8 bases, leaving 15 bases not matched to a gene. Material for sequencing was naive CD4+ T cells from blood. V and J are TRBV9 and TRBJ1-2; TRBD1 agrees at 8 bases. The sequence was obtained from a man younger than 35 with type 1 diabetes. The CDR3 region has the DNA TGTGCCAGCAGCGCGCGCTCGGACAGGGCGCGGGGGGGCTACACCTTC. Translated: CASSARSDRARGGYTF.